This T cell receptor (beta chain) appears in the sequencing data of a study of blood T cells in healthy people across ages. Findings and caveats of the study: Measured against age, TCR beta diversity per million T cells decreased in a roughly linear manner.

A second 7 to 11 cycle PCR used barcoded and J-beta primers. TCRdb recomputed calls from the 5' RACE reads with MiXCR, one row per CDR3 protein. Of about 1,400,000 distinct CDR3 sequences in the sample, 59% were seen once. This clonotype was observed a single time. The antigen is unknown. Looked up from germline, CDR1 is GTSNPN and CDR2 is SVGIG (reference sequence). V was cut by 5 bases and J by 2 bases, with 6 bases left in between. The CDR3 sequence is 11 residues long. This clonotype was obtained from a man between 18 and 29 years old in good health. The sample taken for sequencing was blood. The genes are TRBV30 and TRBJ1-2; D is unclear. This CDR3 is CAWLRNYGYTF. The DNA for the CDR3 is TGTGCCTGGTTACGGAACTATGGCTACACCTTC.